Listed below are T cell receptor beta chains from one sample, sequenced in a study of T cell responses to AZD1222 COVID-19 vaccine. Data came from immunoSEQ multiplex PCR; TCRdb stores just in-frame clones and leaves some out. The sample shows around 140,000 clones, nearly 90% of them seen only once. Source: peripheral blood, taken on day 0 of AZD1222 vaccination. These receptors all stem from an adult in good health. CDR3s include the opening cysteine and the closing phenylalanine or tryptophan. The D gene is left open where the match is weak. Clone size is given for some rows only: seen once, a few or many times, or a class if the clone is expanded.

NA	NA	TRBJ2-7	TRBV3-1/TRBV3-2	CASSQGGSGNQQYF	TGTGCCAGCAGCCAAGGGGGGAGCGGCAACCAGCAGTACTTC
many	TRBD2	TRBJ2-2	TRBV7-6	CASSPSGRGPDTGELFF	TGTGCCAGCAGCCCTAGCGGGAGGGGTCCGGACACCGGGGAGCTGTTTTTT
NA	TRBD2	TRBJ2-7	TRBV28	CASRLAGGYEQYF	TGTGCCAGCAGATTAGCGGGAGGCTACGAGCAGTACTTC
once	NA	TRBJ1-1	TRBV6-5	CASSQGQSYTEAFF	TGTGCCAGCAGTCAGGGGCAGTCCTACACTGAAGCTTTCTTT
NA	TRBD2	TRBJ2-7	TRBV5-1	CASSLESSGRNYEQYF	TGCGCCAGCAGCTTGGAATCGAGCGGGAGAAACTACGAGCAGTACTTC
NA	NA	TRBJ1-5	TRBV21-1	CASSKRKDQPQHF	TGTGCCAGCAGCAAAAGGAAAGACCAGCCCCAGCATTTT
NA	NA	TRBJ1-2	TRBV19	CASSVNTADYGYTF	TGTGCCAGTAGTGTCAATACAGCGGACTATGGCTACACCTTC
NA	NA	TRBJ2-7	TRBV20-1	CSASTEAYEQYF	TGCAGTGCTAGTACAGAAGCCTACGAGCAGTACTTC
NA	TRBD1	TRBJ1-2	TRBV5-1	CASSLRAGGNYGYTF	TGCGCCAGCAGCTTGAGGGCAGGGGGCAACTATGGCTACACCTTC
once	NA	TRBJ1-3	TRBV28	CASSLFRSSSGNTIYF	TGTGCCAGCAGTTTGTTTCGGAGCTCCTCTGGAAACACCATATATTTT
few	TRBD1	TRBJ1-2	TRBV15	CATRTDRRNYGYTF	TGTGCCACTAGGACGGACAGGCGTAACTATGGCTACACCTTC
NA	NA	TRBJ1-3	TRBV5-6	CASSLAASGRNTIYF	TGTGCCAGCAGCTTGGCGGCCAGCGGACGAAACACCATATATTTT
NA	NA	TRBJ2-1	TRBV12-3/TRBV12-4	CASSLLREGEQFF	TGTGCCAGCAGTTTACTCCGGGAAGGTGAGCAGTTCTTC
NA	NA	TRBJ2-1	TRBV15	CATSRGAPSYNEQFF	TGTGCCACCAGCCGCGGGGCACCCTCCTACAATGAGCAGTTCTTC
NA	NA	TRBJ2-4	TRBV28	CASRVLAKNIQYF	TGTGCCAGCAGGGTCTTAGCCAAAAACATTCAGTACTTC
NA	TRBD2	TRBJ2-1	TRBV5-4	CASSLPLAGGQNEQFF	TGTGCCAGCAGCCTCCCCCTCGCGGGAGGGCAGAATGAGCAGTTCTTC
once	NA	TRBJ1-5	TRBV5-1	CASSLEGYQPQHF	TGCGCCAGCAGCTTGGAGGGCTATCAGCCCCAGCATTTT
NA	NA	TRBJ2-7	TRBV11-3	CASSLGPDYEQYF	TGTGCCAGCAGCTTAGGACCAGACTACGAGCAGTACTTC
NA	NA	TRBJ1-5	TRBV29-1	CSVVSDLNQPQHF	TGCAGCGTTGTGTCGGATCTCAATCAGCCCCAGCATTTT
once	NA	TRBJ2-1	TRBV9	CASSSSPGRSSYNEQFF	TGTGCCAGCAGCTCCTCTCCGGGACGTTCCTCCTACAATGAGCAGTTCTTC
few	NA	TRBJ2-1	TRBV6-5	CASSMGGLNNEQFF	TGTGCCAGCAGCATGGGAGGACTAAACAATGAGCAGTTCTTC
NA	TRBD1	TRBJ2-7	TRBV7-6	CASSRNGQGITYEQYF	TGTGCCAGCAGCAGAAATGGACAGGGTATCACCTACGAGCAGTACTTC
NA	NA	TRBJ2-3	TRBV11-3	CASSFRVTQSTDTQYF	TGTGCCAGCAGCTTTAGGGTAACTCAGAGCACAGATACGCAGTATTTT
NA	TRBD1	TRBJ1-4	TRBV7-9	CASSLGTGFNEKLFF	TGTGCCAGCAGCTTAGGGACAGGTTTTAATGAAAAACTGTTTTTT
NA	TRBD2	TRBJ2-5	TRBV30	CAWSGTGGETQYF	TGTGCCTGGAGTGGAACGGGGGGAGAGACCCAGTACTTC
NA	NA	TRBJ2-3	TRBV7-3	CASSSRGLAGVDTQYF	TGTGCCAGCAGCTCCAGGGGGCTAGCGGGCGTTGATACGCAGTATTTT
NA	TRBD1	TRBJ1-4	TRBV7-9	CASSLPGQTNEKLFF	TGTGCCAGCAGCTTACCGGGACAGACTAATGAAAAACTGTTTTTT
NA	TRBD2	TRBJ2-1	TRBV6-2/TRBV6-3	CASSATSGRANEQFF	TGTGCCAGCAGTGCTACTAGCGGGAGGGCCAATGAGCAGTTCTTC
once	TRBD2	TRBJ2-3	TRBV3-1/TRBV3-2	CASSQDLLRELVDTQYF	TGTGCCAGCAGCCAAGATCTGCTGCGGGAGCTGGTAGATACGCAGTATTTT
once	TRBD1	TRBJ1-6	TRBV7-2	CASSPQGRSAPLHF	TGTGCCAGCAGCCCACAGGGGAGGTCAGCACCCCTCCACTTT
NA	NA	TRBJ1-6	TRBV2	CASSEPGTRISPLHF	TGTGCCAGCAGTGAACCCGGGACGAGAATTTCACCCCTCCACTTT
NA	NA	TRBJ1-1	TRBV7-9	CASSLTIQGRGNTEAFF	TGTGCCAGCAGCTTAACTATCCAGGGGAGAGGGAACACTGAAGCTTTCTTT
NA	NA	TRBJ2-3	TRBV9	CASSANLERADTQYF	TGTGCCAGCAGCGCCAACTTAGAGCGGGCAGATACGCAGTATTTT
NA	TRBD1	TRBJ1-2	TRBV5-5	CASRFGTEPNYGYTF	TGTGCCAGCAGATTTGGGACAGAACCTAACTATGGCTACACCTTC
NA	NA	TRBJ2-1	TRBV5-6	CASSLLGYNEQFF	TGTGCCAGCAGCCTCCTGGGTTACAATGAGCAGTTCTTC
NA	NA	TRBJ1-2	TRBV10-3	CAISETDDYGYTF	TGTGCCATCAGTGAAACTGATGACTATGGCTACACCTTC
NA	NA	TRBJ1-5	TRBV7-9	CASSLGIWENNQPQHF	TGTGCCAGCAGCTTAGGGATTTGGGAGAACAATCAGCCCCAGCATTTT
once	TRBD2	TRBJ2-1	TRBV3-1/TRBV3-2	CASSLPFGLANNEQFF	TGTGCCAGCAGCCTCCCCTTCGGACTAGCCAACAATGAGCAGTTCTTC
NA	NA	TRBJ1-5	TRBV6-2/TRBV6-3	CASSSREADQPQHF	TGTGCCAGCAGTTCCAGGGAGGCGGATCAGCCCCAGCATTTT
NA	NA	TRBJ1-6	TRBV5-1	CASSLETGMLSSPLHF	TGCGCCAGCAGCTTGGAGACAGGAATGTTAAGTTCACCCCTCCACTTT
NA	NA	TRBJ1-1	TRBV18	CASSPVEGGEAFF	TGTGCCAGCTCACCCGTCGAGGGGGGTGAAGCTTTCTTT
NA	NA	TRBJ2-7	TRBV6-1	CASSERGRQENYEQYF	TGTGCCAGCAGTGAAAGGGGTAGGCAGGAAAACTACGAGCAGTACTTC
NA	TRBD1	TRBJ1-1	TRBV6-5	CASSQGQQTEAFF	TGTGCCAGCAGCCAGGGACAGCAAACAGAAGCTTTCTTT
NA	NA	TRBJ2-7	TRBV28	CASSSGQIYEQYF	TGTGCCAGCAGTTCTGGACAGATCTACGAGCAGTACTTC